This T cell receptor (beta chain) was retrieved from a study of low-dose radiotherapy and immunotherapy resistance in tumors. At the level of the study: Cohort 2 was treated with 1 Gy per fraction every two weeks, amounting to 13 Gy across 26 weeks.

First-strand cDNA used TRAV- and TRBV-specific primers, covering alpha and beta chains. With a V-primer adapter and a constant-region primer, TCRs were amplified for 20 PCR cycles. TCRdb used MiXCR to reprocess the reads, holding one entry per CDR3 protein. This sample has more than 90,000 distinct CDR3 sequences; less than 25% occur once, and the top ten carry 4.1%. V was cut by 7 bases and J by 0 bases, with 15 bases left in between. The CDR3 runs to 16 residues. In this sample, this clonotype turned up many times. Time point in this sample: after trial treatment. Treatment reported: LDRT plus nivolumab, ipilimumab, low-dose cyclophosphamide and aspirin (RACIN trial).

The sequenced sample was PBMCs, obtained after low-dose radiotherapy plus immunotherapy. This TCR came from a male donor with prostate cancer. V is TRBV23-1 and J is TRBJ1-4; no clear D. TRBV23-1 counts as an open reading frame of uncertain function. The CDR3 here is CASTPTNQTTNEKLFF. The DNA for the CDR3 is TGCGCCAGCACCCCGACAAATCAAACAACTAATGAAAAACTGTTTTTT.